This TCR beta chain originates from a study of early T cells in non-severe SARS-CoV-2 infection. TCRdb reprocessed the 5' RACE reads with MiXCR, giving one entry per CDR3 protein. The table records about 110,000 distinct CDR3 sequences, about 12% of them present only once. The CDR3 spans 15 residues. Trimming left V 2 bases short and J 0 bases short, with 11 bases between. The germline V gene has CDR1 MNHEY and CDR2 SMNVEV (reference sequence). Sequencing used whole blood. J is TRBJ2-7 and V is TRBV27, with D tentatively TRBD1 or TRBD2 (5 bases each). This sequence was found in an adult who was a healthcare worker with PCR-confirmed SARS-CoV-2 infection or an uninfected control (not recorded which). Here the CDR3 DNA reads TGTGCCAGCAGTTTAGAGCCAGGGAGCTCCTACGAGCAGTACTTC. Its protein is CASSLEPGSSYEQYF.